The present TCR beta chain was sequenced within a study of cytomegalovirus exposure and HLA in healthy donors. The PCR used 60 Vbeta and 13 Jbeta primers. Sequencing was performed with immunoSEQ multiplex PCR; in TCRdb, only in-frame clones are kept and a portion is missing. In the table there are about 130,000 clones, roughly three quarters of which are singletons. The CDR3 length is 13 residues. The junction had 6 bases not matched to a gene; V was cut back by 5 bases and J by 5 bases. Germline V gives CDR1 MGHRA, CDR2 YSYEKL. In regard to this clone: Its target is not known.

The study, taken as a whole, reports: Later analysis associated a missense DCLRE1C variant with TCR beta V- and J-gene trimming.

This clonotype originated in a man in his thirties or forties in good health and CMV-seropositive. Material: PBMCs. The chain recombines TRBV4-1 with TRBJ2-7, with 7 bases identical to TRBD1. The CDR3 DNA sequence: TGCGCCAGCAGCGCCCGACAGGGCAACGAGCAGTACTTC. Amino acid sequence: CASSARQGNEQYF.